Sequencing of this T cell receptor (beta chain) was carried out in a study of T cell repertoires in cytomegalovirus infection. Study-wide results and caveats: Of the TCR beta families, the public ones yielded a cumulative frequency that identified carriers of CMV plus the relevant HLA. In two of eight donors, the top clonotype was HLA-C-restricted CMV-specific.

V was shortened by 0 bases and J by 7 bases, with 14 bases between the two germline ends. Per the germline V gene, CDR1 is SGHTS and CDR2 is YDEGEE. The CDR3 contains 15 residues. Notes on this clonotype: Its antigen remains unidentified.

TCRdb called the reads again in MiXCR, with one record for every CDR3 protein. There are roughly 720,000 distinct CDR3 sequences in the sample; roughly 36% occur only once, and more than 2.5% lies in the top ten. The sequenced sample consisted of PBMCs. The rearrangement links TRBV5-8 to TRBJ2-1, with D possibly being TRBD1 (5 bases). This TCR came from a human donor in good health (CMV status not recorded). Some clones in this sample may be carry-over from other donors' samples. Here the CDR3 DNA reads TGTGCCAGCAGCTTGGACACACAGGTCTTTAATGAGCAGTTCTTC. It yields the protein CASSLDTQVFNEQFF.